This note documents a single T cell receptor (beta chain) sequence. Its antigen is not identified. Other DNA sequences from this sample encode an identical CDR3 as well. The data were produced by immunoSEQ multiplex PCR, yet TCRdb's version contains in-frame clones alone and is incomplete. The sample records around 60,000 clones, around 83% being singletons. This sample is part of a study of OX40 agonist ivuxolimab in advanced cancers. At the level of the study: Under the entry rules, prior anti-PD-1, anti-PD-L1 or anti-CTLA-4 therapy was allowed, and 40% had some. Whole-study results and caveats: At 0.1 to 3.0 mg/kg, clonal expansion of CD4+ and CD8+ blood T cells had occurred by week 6.

The CDR3 runs 13 residues. Germline-derived CDR1 and CDR2 are SGHRS and YFSETQ. V dropped 0 bases and J dropped 8; count of bases not matched to a gene: 2. This TCR came from an adult with an advanced solid tumor such as melanoma, head and neck, liver or kidney cancer. V is TRBV5-1 and J is TRBJ2-1, with TRBD1 identical over 7 bases. This specimen consisted of CD4+ or CD8+ T cells sorted from blood, obtained in a trial of the OX40 agonist ivuxolimab. CDR3 amino acids: CASSLDRGYEQFF. The CDR3 nucleotides read TGCGCCAGCAGCTTGGACAGGGGCTATGAGCAGTTCTTC.